The sequence of this T cell receptor beta chain was determined in a study of glioma-infiltrating T cells. Looking at the study overall: Presurgical dexamethasone in glioma patients lasted six or fewer days. Study-wide results and caveats: CDR3 overlap between tissue and blood was very small.

Using RNA template, CDR3s of TCR alpha and beta were amplified with iRepertoire arm-PCR. Via MiXCR, TCRdb re-called the multiplex PCR reads, giving one row per CDR3 protein. The data contain 300,000 to 450,000 distinct CDR3 sequences, about two fifths of them seen just once; the ten biggest clones take up approximately 12%. The J segment lost 10 bases and the V segment lost 6 bases, leaving 2 bases of the junction unmatched. The CDR3 covers 12 residues. Germline V lookup: CDR1 MNHNS, CDR2 SASEGT. This clonotype has ten or more counts. What it binds is unknown. The sequence was obtained from a human donor with low-grade glioma or glioblastoma, undergoing nonglioma brain surgery, or in good health (not recorded which). The chain has TRBV6-1 and TRBJ2-1; 11 nucleotides align to TRBD1. The specimen sequenced was glioma tissue, nonneoplastic brain tissue, or PBMCs (not recorded which). The CDR3 here is CASRDRGHEQFF. For the CDR3, the DNA is TGTGCCAGCAGGGACAGGGGGCACGAGCAGTTCTTC.